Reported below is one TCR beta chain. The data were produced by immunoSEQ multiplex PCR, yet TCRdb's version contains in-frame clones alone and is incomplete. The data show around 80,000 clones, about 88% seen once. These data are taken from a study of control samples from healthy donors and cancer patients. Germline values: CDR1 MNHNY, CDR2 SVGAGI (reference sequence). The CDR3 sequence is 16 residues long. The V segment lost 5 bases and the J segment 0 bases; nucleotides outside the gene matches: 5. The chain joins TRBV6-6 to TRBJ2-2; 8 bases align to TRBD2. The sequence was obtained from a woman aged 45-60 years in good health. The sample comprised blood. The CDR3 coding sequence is TGTGCCAGCAGTATACGGGGGGGCACGAACACCGGGGAGCTGTTTTTT. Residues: CASSIRGGTNTGELFF.